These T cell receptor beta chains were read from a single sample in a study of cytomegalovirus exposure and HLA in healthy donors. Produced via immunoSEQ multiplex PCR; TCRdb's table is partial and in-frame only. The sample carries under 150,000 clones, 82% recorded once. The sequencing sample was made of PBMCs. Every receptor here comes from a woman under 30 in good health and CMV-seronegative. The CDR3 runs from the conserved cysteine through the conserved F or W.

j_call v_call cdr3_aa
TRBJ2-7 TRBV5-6 CASSPGTGAHEQYF
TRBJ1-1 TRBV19 CASSIRSADTEAFF
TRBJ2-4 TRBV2 CASSERAAGGSKNIQYF
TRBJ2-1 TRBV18 CASSPKGAVLDEQFF
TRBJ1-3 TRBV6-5 CASSYSSGSGNTIYF
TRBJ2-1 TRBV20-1 CSTWAHNEQFF
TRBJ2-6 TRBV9 CASSVVSPSGANVLTF
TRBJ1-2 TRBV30 CACPGQGFGGYTF
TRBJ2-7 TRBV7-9 CASSSRTRFYEQYF
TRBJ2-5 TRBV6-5 CASSREETQYF
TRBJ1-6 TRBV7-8 CASSLITAPSYNSPLHF
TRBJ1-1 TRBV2 CASSDAGQGANEAFF
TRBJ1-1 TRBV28 CASIWIPGTGNTEAFF
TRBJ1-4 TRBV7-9 CASSLGLQTTNEKLFF
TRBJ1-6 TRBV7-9 CASSPTGASSPLHF
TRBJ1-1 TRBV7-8 CASRRRVDTGTEGAFF
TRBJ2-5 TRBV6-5 CASSYSRYPGETQYF
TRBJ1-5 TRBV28 CASSFFESGPGQPQHF
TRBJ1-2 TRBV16 CASSQSAPLDYGYTF
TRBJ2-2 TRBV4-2 CASSQDQGAGGFTGELFF
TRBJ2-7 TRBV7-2 CASSFDFNYEQYF
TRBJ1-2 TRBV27 CASSTGGNYGYTF
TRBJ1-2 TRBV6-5 CASSYSQSTGFGGYTF
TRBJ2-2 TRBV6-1 CASYWTLNTGELFF
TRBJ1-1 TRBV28 CASPRPGASTEAFF
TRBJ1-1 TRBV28 CASSSHRGSLVGNTEAFF
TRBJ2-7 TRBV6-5 CASRTRTGAYEQYF
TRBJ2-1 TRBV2 CASSPRRFKFF
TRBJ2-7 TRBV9 CASSATLAWEEQYF
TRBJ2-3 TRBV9 CASSLDFPGLFTDTQYF
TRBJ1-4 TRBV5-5 CASSLQGTTNEKLFF
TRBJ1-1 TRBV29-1 CSVVQITEAFF
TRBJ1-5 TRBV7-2 CASSLAPADNQPQHF
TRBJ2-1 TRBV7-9 CASSLGAGGHNEQFF
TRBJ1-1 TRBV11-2 CASSLERARNTEAFF
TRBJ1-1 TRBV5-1 CASSLASDTEAFF
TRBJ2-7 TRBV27 CASSPATSGSYEQYF
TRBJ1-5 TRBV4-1 CASNRGTDNQPQHF
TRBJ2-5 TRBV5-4 CASSSSSGTELETQYF
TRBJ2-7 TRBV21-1 CASSMRVRSQTIYEQYF
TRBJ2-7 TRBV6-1 CASSEWNRGTYEQYF
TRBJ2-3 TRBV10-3 CAIRGSATDTQYF
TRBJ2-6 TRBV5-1 CASSLGQGASSGANVLTF
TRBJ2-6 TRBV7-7 CASAQGGGPGANVLTF
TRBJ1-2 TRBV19 CASTERGQVNYGYTF
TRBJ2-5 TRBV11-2 CASSFGPETQYF
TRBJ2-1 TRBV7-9 CASSSTDRGTHEQFF
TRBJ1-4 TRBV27 CASSPYLATNEKLFF
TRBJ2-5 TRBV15 CATSRDRGQETQYF
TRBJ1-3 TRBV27 CASSLTGGGGNTIYF
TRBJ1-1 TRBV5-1 CASSLITTSMNTEAFF